This TCR beta chain was observed in a study of preoperative IRX-2 immunotherapy in early breast cancer. Measured with immunoSEQ multiplex PCR; TCRdb has only the in-frame clones, and not every one. The sample carries 25,000 to 30,000 clones, around 75% recorded once. V lost 0 bases, J lost 7 bases, and 6 bases stayed unmatched. This CDR3 has 16 residues. Germline lookup yields CDR1 ENHRY and CDR2 SYGVKD. The treatment was: preoperative locoregional IRX-2 cytokine immunotherapy. Preoperative locoregional IRX-2 cytokine immunotherapy was tested in the phase Ib source study. The clonotype comes from a human donor with breast cancer. The chain uses TRBV10-3 and TRBJ2-1, with 10 bases lining up with TRBD1. Specimen: lymph node tissue, collected after IRX-2 immunotherapy. This CDR3 is CAISESGDRGRNEQFF. In DNA, the CDR3 is TGTGCCATCAGTGAGTCCGGAGACAGGGGGCGGAATGAGCAGTTCTTC.